The 13 T cell receptor beta chains reported below all come from one sample, sequenced in a study of blood T cell repertoires in COVID-19. TCRdb's copy holds only in-frame clones and misses some; the assay was immunoSEQ multiplex PCR. The sample includes about 180,000 clones, 70% to 90% of them seen just once. What was sequenced was peripheral blood. Receptors were obtained from a woman aged 50 to 60 with COVID-19, enrolled during active disease.

The V and J genes are TRBV14 and TRBJ2-5, with TRBD1 as a possible D gene (6 bases). The CDR3 sequence is 15 residues long. Trimming stripped 6 bases from V and 1 base from J, with 15 bases between. In germline, CDR1 is SGHDN, CDR2 FVKESK. CDR3 bases: TGTGCCAGCAGTGGAGGCAGGGGAGTCCAAGAGACCCAGTACTTC. This translates into CASSGGRGVQETQYF. The entire variable domain, with the rest obtained from reference TRBV14 and TRBJ2-5, is as follows: EAGVTQFPSHSVIEKGQTVTLRCDPISGHDNLYWYRRVMGKEIKFLLHFVKESKQDESGMPNNRFLAERTGGTYSTLKVQPAELEDSGVYFCASSGGRGVQETQYFGPGTRLLVL.

The CDR3 region is CAWRSTRGGYEQYF. The CDR3 region has the DNA TGTGCCTGGAGATCAACTCGGGGGGGCTACGAGCAGTACTTC. This chain uses TRBV30 with TRBJ2-7; TRBD2 matches at 8 bases. Trimming at V came to 3 bases and at J to 3 bases, leaving 7 bases not matched to a gene. Germline V gene data show CDR1 as GTSNPN and CDR2 as SVGIG (reference sequence). CDR3 size: 14 residues.

This clone has just one count. The genes are TRBV4-2 and TRBJ2-2, with D maybe TRBD2 (6 bases). Germline lookup yields CDR1 LGHNA and CDR2 YNFKEQ. V was pared by 0 bases and J by 5 bases, with 10 bases between. CDR3 length equals 15 residues. In DNA form, the CDR3 reads TGTGCCAGCAGCCAAGAGACTAGTTATACCGGGGAGCTGTTTTTT. It yields the protein CASSQETSYTGELFF.

This sequence joins TRBV3-1 (or the pseudogene TRBV3-2) and TRBJ2-7; 9 bases are shared with TRBD2. Germline-derived CDR1 and CDR2 are LGHDT and YNNKEL (reference sequence). J was trimmed by 6 bases and V by 6 bases; bases with no gene match: 6. This CDR3 contains 13 residues. CDR3 in DNA: TGTGCCAGCAGGTTAGCGGGGGAGGGCGAGCAGTACTTC. As protein: CASRLAGEGEQYF.

This chain uses TRBV7-3 with TRBJ1-2; TRBD1 matches 8 bases. Germline V gives CDR1 SGHTA, CDR2 FQGTGA. J lost 2 bases, V lost 5 bases, and 4 bases had no gene match. The CDR3 consists of 14 residues. In nucleotides, the CDR3 is TGTGCCAGCAGCCCGGACAGGGAGAACTATGGCTACACCTTC. Protein: CASSPDRENYGYTF.

The V call is TRBV29-1, the J call TRBJ2-2; 9 nucleotides match TRBD1. The CDR3 has 15 amino acids. Germline V lookup: CDR1 SQVTM, CDR2 ANQGSEA. Trimming took 6 bases from V and 5 from J; bases not matched to a gene: 10. CDR3 bases: TGCAGCGTACAATCGAGGGACAGGGTGACCGGGGAGCTGTTTTTT. Its protein product is CSVQSRDRVTGELFF.

The chain recombines TRBV4-1 with TRBJ2-1; 8 bases align to TRBD1. The CDR3 has 16 amino acids. CDR1 is MGHRA, CDR2 YSYEKL, per germline. Germline trimming cut 2 bases from V and 0 bases from J; bases unmatched to any gene: 3. As DNA, the CDR3 is TGCGCCAGCAGCCAAACCACAGGGGGCTCCTACAATGAGCAGTTCTTC. Amino acid sequence: CASSQTTGGSYNEQFF.

The chain links TRBV28 to TRBJ1-2; 9 bases map to TRBD1. Trimming removed 5 bases from V and 5 bases from J; junction bases left unmatched: 6. CDR1 and CDR2 from the germline V gene are MDHEN and SYDVKM. The CDR3 loop spans 14 amino acids. The CDR3: CASSPGQGAYGYTF. CDR3 DNA sequence: TGTGCCAGCAGTCCGGGACAGGGTGCATATGGCTACACCTTC.

The rearrangement links TRBV29-1 to TRBJ2-7; 8 bases line up with TRBD1. CDR1 is SQVTM and CDR2 is ANQGSEA in the germline V gene. The J segment lost 5 bases and the V segment lost 3 bases, leaving 3 bases of the junction unmatched. The CDR3 loop spans 12 amino acids. The CDR3 DNA reads TGCAGCGTTGACGAGACAGGGGACGAGCAGTACTTC. Translation: CSVDETGDEQYF.

CDR3 amino acids: CASSLDGWKSGNTIYF. CDR3 bases: TGTGCCAGCAGCTTAGACGGGTGGAAGTCTGGAAACACCATATATTTT. The rearrangement links TRBV7-9 to TRBJ1-3, with no clear D. This CDR3 region has 16 residues. Germline CDR1 is SEHNR and CDR2 is FQNEAQ (reference sequence). V lost 1 base, J lost 1 base, and 11 bases lay in between.

The rearrangement joins TRBV4-2 to TRBJ2-7; 10 nucleotides agree with TRBD1. Germline trimming cut 3 bases from V and 7 bases from J; bases unmatched to any gene: 9. Germline CDR1 and CDR2: LGHNA and YNFKEQ. The CDR3 extends over 15 amino acids. The CDR3 DNA sequence: TGTGCCAGCAGCCAGACCGGGACAGGGGCTTGGGAGCAGTACTTC. Encoded protein: CASSQTGTGAWEQYF.

This rearrangement joins TRBV13 to TRBJ1-1; no clear D gene. The CDR3 totals 14 residues. The germline V gene has CDR1 PRHDT and CDR2 FYEKMQ (reference sequence). V lost 6 bases and J lost 4, with 15 bases in between. The CDR3 DNA sequence: TGTGCCAGCAGGCACATCGGAGGAGCCACTGAAGCTTTCTTT. This translates into CASRHIGGATEAFF.

V and J are TRBV21-1 and TRBJ1-5; TRBD1 was called by the table and not checked on the DNA. TRBV21-1 is given as a pseudogene. The CDR3 spans 16 residues. The DNA of the CDR3 is TGTGCCAGCAGCCCCTTCGCGGGACAGGGGAATCAGCCCCAGCATTTT. Translated: CASSPFAGQGNQPQHF.